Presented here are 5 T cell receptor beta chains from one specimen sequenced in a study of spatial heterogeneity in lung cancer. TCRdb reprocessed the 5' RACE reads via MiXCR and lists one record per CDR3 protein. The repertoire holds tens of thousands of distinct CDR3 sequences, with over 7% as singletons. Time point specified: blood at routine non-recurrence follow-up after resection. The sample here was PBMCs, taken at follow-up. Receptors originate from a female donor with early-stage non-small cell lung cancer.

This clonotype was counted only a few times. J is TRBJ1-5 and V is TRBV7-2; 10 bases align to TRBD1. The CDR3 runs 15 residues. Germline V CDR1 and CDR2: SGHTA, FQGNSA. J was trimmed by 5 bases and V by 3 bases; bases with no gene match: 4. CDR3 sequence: CASSLGQGNYQPQHF. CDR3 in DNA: TGTGCCAGCAGCTTGGGACAGGGGAATTATCAGCCCCAGCATTTT.

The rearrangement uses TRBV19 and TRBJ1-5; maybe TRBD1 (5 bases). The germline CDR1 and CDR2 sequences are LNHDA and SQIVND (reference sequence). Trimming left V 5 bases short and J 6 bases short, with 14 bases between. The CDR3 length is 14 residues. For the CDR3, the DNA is TGTGCCAGTAGTCTGCAGGGTCCGGGTCAGCCCCAGCATTTT. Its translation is CASSLQGPGQPQHF.

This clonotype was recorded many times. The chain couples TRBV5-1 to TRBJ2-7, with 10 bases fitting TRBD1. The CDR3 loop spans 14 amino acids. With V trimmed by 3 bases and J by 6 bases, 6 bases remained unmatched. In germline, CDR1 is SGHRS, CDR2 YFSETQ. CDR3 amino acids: CASSSSGTGVEQYF. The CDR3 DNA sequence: TGCGCCAGCAGCTCTTCCGGGACAGGGGTCGAGCAGTACTTC.

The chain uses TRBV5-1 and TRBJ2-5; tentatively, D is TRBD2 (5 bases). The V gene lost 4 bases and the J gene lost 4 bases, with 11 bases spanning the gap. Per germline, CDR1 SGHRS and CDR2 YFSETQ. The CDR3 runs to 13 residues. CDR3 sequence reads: CASSPAERETQYF. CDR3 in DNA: TGCGCCAGCAGCCCAGCGGAAAGAGAGACCCAGTACTTC.

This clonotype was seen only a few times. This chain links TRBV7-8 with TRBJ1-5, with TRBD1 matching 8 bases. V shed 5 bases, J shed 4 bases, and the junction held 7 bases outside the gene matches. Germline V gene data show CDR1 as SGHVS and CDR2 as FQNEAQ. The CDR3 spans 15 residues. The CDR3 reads CASSTSGQGNQPQHF. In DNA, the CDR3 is TGTGCCAGCAGCACAAGTGGACAGGGAAATCAGCCCCAGCATTTT.